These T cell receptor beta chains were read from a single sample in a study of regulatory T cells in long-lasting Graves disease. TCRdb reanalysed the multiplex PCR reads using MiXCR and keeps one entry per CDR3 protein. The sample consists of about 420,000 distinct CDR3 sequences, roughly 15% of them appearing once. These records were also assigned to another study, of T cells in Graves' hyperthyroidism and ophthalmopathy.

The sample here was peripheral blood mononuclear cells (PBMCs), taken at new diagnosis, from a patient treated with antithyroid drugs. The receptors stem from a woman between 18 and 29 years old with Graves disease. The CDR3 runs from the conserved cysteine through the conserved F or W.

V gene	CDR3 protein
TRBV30	CAWGRQGAGTEAFF
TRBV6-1	CASSPGEQITDTQYF
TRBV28	CASSWTGGVEKLFF
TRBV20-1	CSAREDYTEAFF
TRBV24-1	CTTSDGTGYNEQFF
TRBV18	CASSLWTGQNTEAFF
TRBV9	CASSVEVGSPYEQYF
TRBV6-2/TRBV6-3	CASSGVTSPSHLTDTQYF
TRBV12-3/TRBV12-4	CASSFLGINQPQHF
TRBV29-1	CSVEDVSTGELFF
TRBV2	CASSRGFTDTQYF
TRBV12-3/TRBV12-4	CASSLSVLETQYF
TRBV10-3	CATCEREGLGETQYF
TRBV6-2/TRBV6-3	CASADGSYEQYF
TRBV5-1	CASSRTSTGNSPLHF
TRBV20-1	CSARVVSSTDTQYF
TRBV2	CASVEGIAEQFF
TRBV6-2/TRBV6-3	CASTAANYEQYF
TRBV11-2	CASSQPGGSSTDTQYF
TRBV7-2	CASSSARPGSSPGELFF
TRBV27	CATQGTGELFF
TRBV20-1	CSADISGYEQYF
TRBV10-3	CAISSGLNNEQFF
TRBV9	CASSATSEVTDTQYF
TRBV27	CASSLPPYNEQFF
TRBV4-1	CASSQETGHNSPLHF
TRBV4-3	CASSPNLEEAYGYTF
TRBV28	CASRWTVNTEAFF
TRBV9	CASSAQNTIYF
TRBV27	CASSELLGLRNEQFF
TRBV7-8	CASSLSRGLAGRTSGRVTDTQYF
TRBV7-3	CASSSVGGYSPNEQFF
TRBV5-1	CASSLTSLQETQYF
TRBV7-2	CASIPTPSPYEQYF
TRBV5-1	CASSPIGAHEQYF
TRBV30	CAWNGLPEQFF
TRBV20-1	CSARDPLAGDGNEQFF
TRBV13	CASSPGQGANVLTF
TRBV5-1	CASTQGQGDNNEQFF
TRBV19	CASSIAARGEQYF
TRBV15	CATSRTGQGNYEQYF
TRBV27	CASGSMTGLTEAFF
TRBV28	CASSPTGTVNEQYF
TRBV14	CASSQVKARHYNSPLHF
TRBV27	CASSLLEGITEAFF
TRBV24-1	CATGSSGGSGAYNEQFF
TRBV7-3	CASRKGGAGGDNEQFF
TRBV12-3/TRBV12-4	CASSFDGDTEAFF
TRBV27	CATRDGRTPLHF
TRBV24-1	CATSDRGYEQYF
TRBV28	CASSLNIGRLPGNTIYF
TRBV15	CATSRDAGFSTEAFF
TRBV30	CAWSVGSGSSGDTQYF
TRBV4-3	CASSQGLSGVYGYTF
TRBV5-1	CASSFSPGHHEQYF
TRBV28	CASSLVTYEQYF
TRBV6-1	CASSEPPGIWLFF